Shown below are 17 T cell receptor beta chains from a single sample sequenced in a study of Graves' ophthalmopathy and Graves' hyperthyroidism. As the template, RNA transcripts were used to amplify TCR beta CDR3 regions. RT-PCR with HTBI primers came first, then second-round multiplex PCR. MiXCR, run by TCRdb on the multiplex PCR reads, gives a single entry per CDR3 protein. The sample lists about 1.1 million distinct CDR3 sequences, roughly two fifths seen once, with over 8.5% in the top ten. The sample taken for sequencing was peripheral blood or thyroid tissue (not recorded which). The receptors derive from an adult man with Graves' hyperthyroidism.

The CDR3 coding sequence is TGTGCCAGCAGCCAAATCCGTTCTTGGGGCCTGCCATATGGCTACACCTTC. Amino acid sequence: CASSQIRSWGLPYGYTF. The rearrangement links TRBV10-3 to TRBJ1-2, with D tentatively TRBD1 (5 bases). Between the trimmed V and J ends, which lost 10 bases and 5 bases, there was a span of 29 bases. Germline V gene lookup returns CDR1 ENHRY and CDR2 SYGVKD. CDR3 size: 17 residues.

In its sample, this clonotype was seen a few times. The rearrangement links TRBV7-2 to TRBJ2-2; D ambiguous. Trimming shortened V by 4 bases and J by 7 bases, and 13 bases separated the two germline ends. This CDR3 has 14 residues. The germline V gene encodes CDR1 SGHTA and CDR2 FQGNSA. Here the CDR3 reads CASSSSTNYGELFF. The CDR3 DNA follows: TGTGCCAGCAGCTCCTCGACGAACTACGGGGAGCTGTTTTTT.

This clonotype has only a few counts. The genes are TRBV2 and TRBJ2-7; TRBD1 agrees at 7 bases. CDR1 and CDR2 from the germline V gene are SNHLY and FYNNEI. The CDR3 has 15 residues. With 2 bases clipped from V and 6 bases from J, the junction kept 10 bases outside the gene matches. As DNA, the CDR3 is TGTGCCAGCAGTGAACGGCAGGGGGATCTCAGCGAGCAGTACTTC. It translates to CASSERQGDLSEQYF.

The sample holds many counts of this clonotype. The CDR3: CASRPGTDALNQPQHF. For the CDR3, the DNA is TGTGCCAGCAGACCCGGGACAGATGCTCTCAATCAGCCCCAGCATTTT. The V gene is TRBV6-6, the J gene TRBJ1-5, with 7 bases fitting TRBD1. J gave up 3 bases and V 6 bases, and 11 bases lay outside the gene matches. CDR1 MNHNY and CDR2 SVGAGI come from the germline V gene (reference sequence). This CDR3 is built from 16 residues.

The DNA for the CDR3 is TGTGCCAGCCCGACAGGCCCCACTGAAGCTTTCTTT. This codes for CASPTGPTEAFF. The genes are TRBV6-4 and TRBJ1-1; possibly TRBD1 for D (6 bases). There are 12 residues in the CDR3. Between the trimmed V and J ends, which lost 8 bases and 4 bases, there was a span of 11 bases. CDR1 MRHNA and CDR2 SNTAGT come from the germline V gene.

This chain links TRBV27 with TRBJ2-6; TRBD2 might be the D (5 bases). CDR1 is MNHEY and CDR2 is SMNVEV in the germline V gene (reference sequence). CDR3 size: 16 residues. Trimming cost V 8 bases and J 0 bases, with 14 bases left between them. The CDR3 spells CASASFEGSGANVLTF. CDR3 coding DNA: TGTGCCAGCGCAAGTTTTGAGGGCTCTGGGGCCAACGTCCTGACTTTC.

This clonotype was picked up many times. This sequence joins TRBV7-2 and TRBJ1-3; TRBD1 matches 8 bases. Germline loops: CDR1 SGHTA, CDR2 FQGNSA. CDR3 length: 15 residues. V shed 2 bases and J 3 bases; nucleotides not matched to a gene: 3. The CDR3 DNA reads TGTGCCAGCAGCTTACAGGGGGCAATTGGAAACACCATATATTTT. Amino acid sequence: CASSLQGAIGNTIYF.

Points on this clonotype: A read error may account for a junction end that differs from germline. The chain carries TRBV6-6 and TRBJ2-7; D possibly uses TRBD1 or TRBD2 (5 bases each). There are 14 residues in the CDR3. Germline V gene lookup returns CDR1 MNHNY and CDR2 SVGAGI (reference sequence). The CDR3 here is CASSYSGGVYEHYF. The CDR3 nucleotides are TGTGCCAGCAGTTACTCTGGGGGAGTGTACGAGCATTACTTC.

This clonotype was recorded at least ten times. This chain connects TRBV19 to TRBJ1-6, with D hard to call. The CDR3 is 15 residues long. V lost 3 bases to trimming and J lost 6 bases, with 12 bases between them. Germline CDR1 reads LNHDA; CDR2 reads SQIVND (reference sequence). The CDR3 coding sequence is TGTGCCAGTAGTATGGAGGCAGCATTTAATTCACCCCTCCACTTT. As protein: CASSMEAAFNSPLHF.

The V gene is TRBV4-1, the J gene TRBJ2-7, with a possible D match to TRBD2 (7 bases). Trimming took off 0 bases at V and 4 bases at J, with 22 bases between the two ends. Germline values: CDR1 MGHRA, CDR2 YSYEKL. CDR3 length: 18 residues. CDR3 protein: CASSQEGGRLAPAYEQYF. In nucleotides, the CDR3 is TGCGCCAGCAGCCAAGAAGGGGGGAGACTAGCACCAGCATACGAGCAGTACTTC.

This clonotype was seen only once. J is TRBJ1-1 and V is TRBV9, with D uncertain. The V gene's germline CDR1 is SGDLS and CDR2 YYNGEE. The CDR3 spans 13 residues. Trimming removed 3 bases from V and 4 bases from J, with 10 bases in between. The CDR3 nucleotides read TGTGCCAGCAGCGGGACGGAAGGCACTGAAGCTTTCTTT. As protein: CASSGTEGTEAFF.

The chain uses TRBV7-9 and TRBJ2-7; 9 bases match TRBD1. The ends lost 4 bases at V and 6 bases at J; junction bases unmatched: 10. The CDR3 loop spans 15 amino acids. Per the germline V gene, CDR1 is SEHNR and CDR2 is FQNEAQ (reference sequence). The CDR3 DNA sequence: TGTGCCAGCAGCTCGACAGGGGGAGGGCCCGTCGAGCAGTACTTC. This translates into CASSSTGGGPVEQYF.

The chain has TRBV19 and TRBJ2-7; either TRBD1 or TRBD2 may supply D (5 bases each). V lost 3 bases to trimming and J lost 2 bases, with 8 bases between them. Germline V gives CDR1 LNHDA, CDR2 SQIVND (reference sequence). This CDR3 is 13 amino acids long. The CDR3 region has the DNA TGTGCCAGTAGTATCGGGGCAGCCTACGAGCAGTACTTC. Translation gives CASSIGAAYEQYF.

The rearrangement links TRBV7-2 to TRBJ2-7, with no clear D. V shed 5 bases and J shed 4 bases, with 24 bases lying between them. The CDR3 is 17 residues long. The germline V gene has CDR1 SGHTA and CDR2 FQGNSA. The CDR3 nucleotides read TGTGCCAGCAGCCCCAGGACCCGTTGGCGCGAGTCTTACGAGCAGTACTTC. Translating it yields CASSPRTRWRESYEQYF.

The chain joins TRBV29-1 to TRBJ2-7; a possible D gene is TRBD2 (5 bases). This CDR3 comprises 13 residues. The germline V and J ends were trimmed by 7 bases and 0 bases, with 13 bases remaining between them. Per the germline V gene, CDR1 is SQVTM and CDR2 is ANQGSEA. The CDR3 coding sequence is TGCAGCGCCCTTGTACGGGGCTCCTACGAGCAGTACTTC. Its protein is CSALVRGSYEQYF.

The CDR3 sequence: CASSQDREQYF. DNA for the CDR3: TGTGCCAGCAGCCAAGACAGGGAGCAGTACTTC. The chain has TRBV3-1 and TRBJ2-7, with unresolved D. Trimming shortened V by 0 bases and J by 7 bases, and 4 bases separated the two germline ends. CDR3 length equals 11 residues. Germline CDR1 LGHDT, CDR2 YNNKEL (reference sequence).

Remarks on this clonotype: This may be a read error, as it is one base from a much larger clone. J is TRBJ1-6 and V is TRBV5-1; D not resolved. CDR1 is SGHRS and CDR2 is YFSETQ in the germline V gene. CDR3 length equals 16 residues. For the CDR3, the DNA is TGCGCCGGCAGCTTGTCGGCACAGTGGGATAATTCACCCCTCCACTTT. It codes for CAGSLSAQWDNSPLHF. Variable domain in full (rest from reference TRBV5-1 and TRBJ1-6): KAGVTQTPRYLIKTRGQQVTLSCSPISGHRSVSWYQQTPGQGLQFLFEYFSETQRNKGNFPGRFSGRQFSNSRSEMNVSTLELGDSALYLCAGSLSAQWDNSPLHFGNGTRLTVT.